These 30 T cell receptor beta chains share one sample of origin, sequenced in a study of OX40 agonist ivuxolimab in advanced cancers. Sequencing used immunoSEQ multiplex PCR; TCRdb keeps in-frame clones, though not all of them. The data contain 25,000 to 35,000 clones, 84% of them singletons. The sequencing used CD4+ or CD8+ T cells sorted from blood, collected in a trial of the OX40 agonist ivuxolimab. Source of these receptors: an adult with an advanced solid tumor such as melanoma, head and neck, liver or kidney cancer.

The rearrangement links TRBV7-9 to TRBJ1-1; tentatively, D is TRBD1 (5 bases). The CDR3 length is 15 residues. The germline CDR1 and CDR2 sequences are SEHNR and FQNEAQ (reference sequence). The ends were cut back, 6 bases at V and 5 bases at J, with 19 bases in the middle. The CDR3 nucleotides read TGTGCCAGCAGTCAAAATAAACCGGGGGGGACTGAAGCTTTCTTT. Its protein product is CASSQNKPGGTEAFF. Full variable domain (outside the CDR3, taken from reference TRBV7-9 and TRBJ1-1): DTGVSQNPRHKITKRGQNVTFRCDPISEHNRLYWYRQTLGQGPEFLTYFQNEAQLEKSRLLSDRFSAERPKGSFSTLEIQRTEQGDSAMYLCASSQNKPGGTEAFFGQGTRLTVV.

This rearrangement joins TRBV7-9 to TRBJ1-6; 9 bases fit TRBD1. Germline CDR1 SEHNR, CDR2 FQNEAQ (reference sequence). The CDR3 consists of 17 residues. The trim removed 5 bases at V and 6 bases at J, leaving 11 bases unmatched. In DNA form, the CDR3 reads TGTGCCAGCAGCAAATCCGGGACAGGGCAAACTAATTCACCCCTCCACTTT. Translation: CASSKSGTGQTNSPLHF.

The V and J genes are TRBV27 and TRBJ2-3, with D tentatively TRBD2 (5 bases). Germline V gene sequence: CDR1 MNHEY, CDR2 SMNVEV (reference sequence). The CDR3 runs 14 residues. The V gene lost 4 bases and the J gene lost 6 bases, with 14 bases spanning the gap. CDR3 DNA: TGTGCCAGCAGTTCCCGGGTAGACTACGATACGCAGTATTTT. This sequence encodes CASSSRVDYDTQYF.

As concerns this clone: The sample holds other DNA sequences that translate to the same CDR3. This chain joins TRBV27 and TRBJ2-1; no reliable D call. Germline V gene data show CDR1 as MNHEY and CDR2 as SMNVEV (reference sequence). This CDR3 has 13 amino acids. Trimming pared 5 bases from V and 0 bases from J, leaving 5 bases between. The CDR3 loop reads CASSLSSYNEQFF. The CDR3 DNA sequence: TGTGCCAGCAGTCTGAGCTCCTACAATGAGCAGTTCTTC.

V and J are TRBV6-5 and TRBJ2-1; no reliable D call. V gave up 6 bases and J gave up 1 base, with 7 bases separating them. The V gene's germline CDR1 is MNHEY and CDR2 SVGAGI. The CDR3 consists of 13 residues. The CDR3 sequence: CASSGQSYNEQFF. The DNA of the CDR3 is TGTGCCAGCAGCGGTCAGTCCTACAATGAGCAGTTCTTC.

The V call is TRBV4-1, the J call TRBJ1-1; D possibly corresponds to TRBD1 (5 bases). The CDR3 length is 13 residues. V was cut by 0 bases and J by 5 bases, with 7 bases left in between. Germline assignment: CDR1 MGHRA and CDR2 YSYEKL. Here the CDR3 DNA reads TGCGCCAGCAGCCAAGAGACAGCAACTGAAGCTTTCTTT. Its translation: CASSQETATEAFF.

The CDR3 protein is CASSLPPWASNTEAFF. The CDR3 DNA is TGTGCCAGCAGCTTACCCCCCTGGGCGTCGAACACTGAAGCTTTCTTT. The chain combines TRBV11-2 with TRBJ1-1; D not certain. Trimming took 2 bases from V and 1 from J, leaving 14 bases between them. Germline lookup yields CDR1 SGHAT and CDR2 FQNNGV. The CDR3 contains 16 residues.

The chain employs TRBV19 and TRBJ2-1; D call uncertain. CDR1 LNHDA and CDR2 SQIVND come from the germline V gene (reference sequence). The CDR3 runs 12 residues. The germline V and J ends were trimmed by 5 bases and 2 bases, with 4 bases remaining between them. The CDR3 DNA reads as TGTGCCAGTAGTGTGGCCTACAATGAGCAGTTCTTC. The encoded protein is CASSVAYNEQFF.

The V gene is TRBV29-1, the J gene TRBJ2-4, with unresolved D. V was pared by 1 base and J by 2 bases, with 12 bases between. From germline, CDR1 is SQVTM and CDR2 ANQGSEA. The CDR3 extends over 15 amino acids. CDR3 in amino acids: CSVEGIVETKNIQYF. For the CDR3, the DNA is TGCAGCGTTGAAGGGATAGTTGAGACCAAAAACATTCAGTACTTC.

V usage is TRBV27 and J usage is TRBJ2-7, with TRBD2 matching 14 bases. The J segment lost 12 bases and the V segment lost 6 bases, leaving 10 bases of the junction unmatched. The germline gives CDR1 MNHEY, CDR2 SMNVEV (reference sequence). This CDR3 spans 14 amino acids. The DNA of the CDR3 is TGTGCCAGCAGCGCCGGGACTAGCGGGAGCGGGGCGTACTTC. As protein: CASSAGTSGSGAYF.

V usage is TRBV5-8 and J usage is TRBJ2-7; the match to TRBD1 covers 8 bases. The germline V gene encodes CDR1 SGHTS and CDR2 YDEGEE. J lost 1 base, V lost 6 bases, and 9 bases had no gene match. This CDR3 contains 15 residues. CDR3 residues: CASNSRGRRSYEQYF. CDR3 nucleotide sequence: TGTGCCAGCAATTCCAGGGGGCGCCGGTCCTACGAGCAGTACTTC.

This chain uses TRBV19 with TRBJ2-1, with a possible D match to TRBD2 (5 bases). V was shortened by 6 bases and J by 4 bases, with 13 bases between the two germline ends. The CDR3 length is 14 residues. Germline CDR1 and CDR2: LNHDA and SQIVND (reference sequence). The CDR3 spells CASSPSAGYNEQFF. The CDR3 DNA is TGTGCCAGTAGCCCATCGGCGGGTTACAATGAGCAGTTCTTC.

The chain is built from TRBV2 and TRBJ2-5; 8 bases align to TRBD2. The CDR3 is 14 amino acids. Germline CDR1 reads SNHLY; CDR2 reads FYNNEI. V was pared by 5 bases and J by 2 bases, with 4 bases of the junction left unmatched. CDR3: CASSPAGVQETQYF. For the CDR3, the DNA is TGTGCCAGCAGTCCAGCGGGGGTACAAGAGACCCAGTACTTC.

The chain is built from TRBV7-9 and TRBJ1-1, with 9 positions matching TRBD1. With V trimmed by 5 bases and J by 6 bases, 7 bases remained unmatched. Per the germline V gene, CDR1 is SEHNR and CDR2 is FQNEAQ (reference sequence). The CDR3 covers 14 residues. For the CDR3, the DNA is TGTGCCAGCAGCCAGCTCACAGGGGGCGCTGAAGCTTTCTTT. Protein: CASSQLTGGAEAFF.

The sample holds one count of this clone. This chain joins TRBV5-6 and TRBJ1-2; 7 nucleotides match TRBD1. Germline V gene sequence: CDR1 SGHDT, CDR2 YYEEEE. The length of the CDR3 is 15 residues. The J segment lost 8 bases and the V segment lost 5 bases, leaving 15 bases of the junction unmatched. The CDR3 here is CASSLALTGTGGYTF. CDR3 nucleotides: TGTGCCAGCAGTTTAGCCCTGACAGGGACGGGCGGCTACACCTTC.

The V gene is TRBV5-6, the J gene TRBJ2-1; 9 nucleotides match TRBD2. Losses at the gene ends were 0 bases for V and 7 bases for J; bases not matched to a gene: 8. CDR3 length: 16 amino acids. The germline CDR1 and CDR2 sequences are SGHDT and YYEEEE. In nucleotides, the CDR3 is TGTGCCAGCAGCTTGGCTGGCGGGAGGGCCCGGAATGAGCAGTTCTTC. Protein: CASSLAGGRARNEQFF.

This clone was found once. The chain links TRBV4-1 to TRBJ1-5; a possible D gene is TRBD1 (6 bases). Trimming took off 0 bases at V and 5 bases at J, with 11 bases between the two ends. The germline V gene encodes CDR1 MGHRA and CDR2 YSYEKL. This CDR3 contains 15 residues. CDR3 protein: CASSQDRGGHQPQHF. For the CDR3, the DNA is TGCGCCAGCAGCCAAGATCGAGGGGGACATCAGCCCCAGCATTTT.

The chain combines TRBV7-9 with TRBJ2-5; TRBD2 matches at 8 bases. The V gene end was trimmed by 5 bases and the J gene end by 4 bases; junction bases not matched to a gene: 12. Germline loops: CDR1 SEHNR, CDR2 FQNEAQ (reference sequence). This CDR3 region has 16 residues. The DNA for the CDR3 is TGTGCCAGCAGCAAAGCATTAGCGGGATCAAGAGAGACCCAGTACTTC. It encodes CASSKALAGSRETQYF. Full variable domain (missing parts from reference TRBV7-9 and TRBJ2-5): DTGVSQNPRHKITKRGQNVTFRCDPISEHNRLYWYRQTLGQGPEFLTYFQNEAQLEKSRLLSDRFSAERPKGSFSTLEIQRTEQGDSAMYLCASSKALAGSRETQYFGPGTRLLVL.

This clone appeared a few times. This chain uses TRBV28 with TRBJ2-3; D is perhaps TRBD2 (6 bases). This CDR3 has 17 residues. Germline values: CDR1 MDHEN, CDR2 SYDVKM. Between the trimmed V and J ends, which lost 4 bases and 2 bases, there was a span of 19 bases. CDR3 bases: TGTGCCAGCAGTTACGGCGGGGCGGGTAGCGACACAGATACGCAGTATTTT. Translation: CASSYGGAGSDTDTQYF.

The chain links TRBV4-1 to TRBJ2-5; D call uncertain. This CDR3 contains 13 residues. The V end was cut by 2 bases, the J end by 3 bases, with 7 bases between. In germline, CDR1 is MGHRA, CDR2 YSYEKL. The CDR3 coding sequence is TGCGCCAGCAGCCAACCGTACGAAGAGACCCAGTACTTC. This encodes CASSQPYEETQYF.

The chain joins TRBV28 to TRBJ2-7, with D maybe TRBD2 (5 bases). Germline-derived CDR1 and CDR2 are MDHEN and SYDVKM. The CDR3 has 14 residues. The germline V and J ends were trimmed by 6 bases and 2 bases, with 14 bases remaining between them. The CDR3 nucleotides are TGTGCCAGCAGCCTCCGAGGGTTCACCTACGAGCAGTACTTC. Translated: CASSLRGFTYEQYF. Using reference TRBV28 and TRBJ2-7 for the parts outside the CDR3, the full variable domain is DVKVTQSSRYLVKRTGEKVFLECVQDMDHENMFWYRQDPGLGLRLIYFSYDVKMKEKGDIPEGYSVSREKKERFSLILESASTNQTSMYLCASSLRGFTYEQYFGPGTRLTVT.

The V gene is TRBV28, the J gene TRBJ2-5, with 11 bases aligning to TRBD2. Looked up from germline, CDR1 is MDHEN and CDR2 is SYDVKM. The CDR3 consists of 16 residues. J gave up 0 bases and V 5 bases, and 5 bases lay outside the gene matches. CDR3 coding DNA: TGTGCCAGCAGTCCCGGGACTAGCGGAAACCAAGAGACCCAGTACTTC. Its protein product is CASSPGTSGNQETQYF. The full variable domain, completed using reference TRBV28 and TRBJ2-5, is DVKVTQSSRYLVKRTGEKVFLECVQDMDHENMFWYRQDPGLGLRLIYFSYDVKMKEKGDIPEGYSVSREKKERFSLILESASTNQTSMYLCASSPGTSGNQETQYFGPGTRLLVL.

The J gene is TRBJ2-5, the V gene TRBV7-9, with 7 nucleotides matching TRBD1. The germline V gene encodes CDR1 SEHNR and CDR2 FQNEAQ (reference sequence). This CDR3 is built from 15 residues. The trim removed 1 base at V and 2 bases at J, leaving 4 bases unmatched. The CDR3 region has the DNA TGTGCCAGCAGCTTAGTCCTGGGACAGCAAGAGACCCAGTACTTC. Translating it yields CASSLVLGQQETQYF.

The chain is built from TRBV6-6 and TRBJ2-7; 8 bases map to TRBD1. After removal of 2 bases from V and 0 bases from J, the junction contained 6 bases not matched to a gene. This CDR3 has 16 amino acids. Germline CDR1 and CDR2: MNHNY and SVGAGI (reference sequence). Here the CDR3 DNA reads TGTGCCAGCAGTTACCCCGACAGGGGCTCCTCCTACGAGCAGTACTTC. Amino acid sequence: CASSYPDRGSSYEQYF.

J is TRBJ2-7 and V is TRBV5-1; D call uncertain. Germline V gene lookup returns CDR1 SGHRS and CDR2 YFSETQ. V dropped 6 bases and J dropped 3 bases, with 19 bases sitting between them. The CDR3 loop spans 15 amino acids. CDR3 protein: CASKRETDAVYEQYF. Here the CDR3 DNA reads TGCGCCAGCAAAAGGGAAACCGACGCAGTCTACGAGCAGTACTTC. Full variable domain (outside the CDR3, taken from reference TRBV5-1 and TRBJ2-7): KAGVTQTPRYLIKTRGQQVTLSCSPISGHRSVSWYQQTPGQGLQFLFEYFSETQRNKGNFPGRFSGRQFSNSRSEMNVSTLELGDSALYLCASKRETDAVYEQYFGPGTRLTVT.

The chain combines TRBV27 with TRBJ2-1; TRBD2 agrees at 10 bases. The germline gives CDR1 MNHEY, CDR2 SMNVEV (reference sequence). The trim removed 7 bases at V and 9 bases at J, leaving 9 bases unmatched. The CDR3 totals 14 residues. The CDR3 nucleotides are TGTGCCAGCACCGACCCGGGACTAGCGAGTGAGCAGTTCTTC. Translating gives CASTDPGLASEQFF.

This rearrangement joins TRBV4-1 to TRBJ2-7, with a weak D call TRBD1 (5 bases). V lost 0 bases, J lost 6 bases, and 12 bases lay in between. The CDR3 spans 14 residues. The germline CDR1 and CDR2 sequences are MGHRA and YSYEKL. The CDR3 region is CASSQDLGVGEQYF. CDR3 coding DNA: TGCGCCAGCAGCCAAGACCTAGGGGTGGGCGAGCAGTACTTC.

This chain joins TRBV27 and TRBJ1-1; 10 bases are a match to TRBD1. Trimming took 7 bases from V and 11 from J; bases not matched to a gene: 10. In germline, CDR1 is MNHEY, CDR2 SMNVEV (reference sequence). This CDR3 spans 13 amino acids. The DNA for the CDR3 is TGTGCCAGCACCCCCGGGACAGGGGTAATGGCTTTCTTT. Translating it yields CASTPGTGVMAFF.

CDR3 amino acids: CASSSDNSYEQYF. The CDR3 nucleotides are TGTGCCAGCAGTTCGGACAACTCCTACGAGCAGTACTTC. This chain uses TRBV27 with TRBJ2-7; a weak D match, TRBD1 (5 bases). V lost 4 bases to trimming and J lost 0 bases, with 7 bases between them. The CDR3 runs 13 residues. Germline V gene lookup returns CDR1 MNHEY and CDR2 SMNVEV (reference sequence).

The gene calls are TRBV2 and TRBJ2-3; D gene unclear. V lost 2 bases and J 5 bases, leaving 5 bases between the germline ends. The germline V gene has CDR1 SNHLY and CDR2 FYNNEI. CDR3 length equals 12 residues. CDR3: CASSEIGDTQYF. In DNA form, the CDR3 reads TGTGCCAGCAGTGAAATCGGAGATACGCAGTATTTT.